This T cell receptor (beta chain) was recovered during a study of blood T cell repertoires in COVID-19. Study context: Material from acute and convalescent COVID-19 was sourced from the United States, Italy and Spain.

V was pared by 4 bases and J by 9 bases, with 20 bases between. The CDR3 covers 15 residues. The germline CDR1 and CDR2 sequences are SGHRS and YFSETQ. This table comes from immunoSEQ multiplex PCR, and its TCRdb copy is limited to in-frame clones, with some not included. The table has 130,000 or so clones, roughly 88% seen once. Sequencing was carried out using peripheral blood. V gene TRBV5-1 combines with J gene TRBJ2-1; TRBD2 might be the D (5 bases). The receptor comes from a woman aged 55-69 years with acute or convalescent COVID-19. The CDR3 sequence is CASSHEGPPVGEQFF. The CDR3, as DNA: TGCGCCAGCAGCCACGAGGGTCCACCAGTTGGTGAGCAGTTCTTC.